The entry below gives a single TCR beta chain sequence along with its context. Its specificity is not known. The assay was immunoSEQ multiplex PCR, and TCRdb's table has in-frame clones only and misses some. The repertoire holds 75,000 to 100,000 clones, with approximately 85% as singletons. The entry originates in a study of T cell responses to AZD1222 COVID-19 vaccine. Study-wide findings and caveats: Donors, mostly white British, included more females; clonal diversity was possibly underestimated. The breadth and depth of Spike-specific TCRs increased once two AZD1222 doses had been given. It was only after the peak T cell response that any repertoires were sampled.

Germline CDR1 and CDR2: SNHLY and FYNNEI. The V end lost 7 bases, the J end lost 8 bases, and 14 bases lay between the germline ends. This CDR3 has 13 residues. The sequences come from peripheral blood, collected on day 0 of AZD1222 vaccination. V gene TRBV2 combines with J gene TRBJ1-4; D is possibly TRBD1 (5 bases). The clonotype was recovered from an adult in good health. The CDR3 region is CASKQWGREKLFF. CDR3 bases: TGTGCCAGCAAGCAATGGGGCCGAGAAAAACTGTTTTTT.